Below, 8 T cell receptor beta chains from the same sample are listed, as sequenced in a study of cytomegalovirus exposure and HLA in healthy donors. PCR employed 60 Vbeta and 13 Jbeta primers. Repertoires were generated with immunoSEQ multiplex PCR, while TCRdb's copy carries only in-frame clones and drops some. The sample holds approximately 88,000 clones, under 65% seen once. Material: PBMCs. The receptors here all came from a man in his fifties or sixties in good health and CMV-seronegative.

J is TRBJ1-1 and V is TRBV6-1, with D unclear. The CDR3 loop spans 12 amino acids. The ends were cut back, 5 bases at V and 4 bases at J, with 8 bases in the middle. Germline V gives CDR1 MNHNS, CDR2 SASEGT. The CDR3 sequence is CASSRGFTEAFF. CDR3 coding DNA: TGTGCCAGCAGTCGAGGATTCACTGAAGCTTTCTTT.

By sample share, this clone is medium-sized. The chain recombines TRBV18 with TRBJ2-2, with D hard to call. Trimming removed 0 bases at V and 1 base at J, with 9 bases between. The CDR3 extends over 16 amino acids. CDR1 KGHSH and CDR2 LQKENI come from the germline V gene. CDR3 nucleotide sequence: TGTGCCAGCTCACCACCGGCACCGGGGAACACCGGGGAGCTGTTTTTT. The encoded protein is CASSPPAPGNTGELFF.

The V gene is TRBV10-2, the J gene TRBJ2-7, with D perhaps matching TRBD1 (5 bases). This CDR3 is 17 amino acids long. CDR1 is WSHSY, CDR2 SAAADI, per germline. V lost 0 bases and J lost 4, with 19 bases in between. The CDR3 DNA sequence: TGCGCCAGCAGTGAGTCCACCGGCGGTAGGGGCCAGTACGAGCAGTACTTC. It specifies CASSESTGGRGQYEQYF.

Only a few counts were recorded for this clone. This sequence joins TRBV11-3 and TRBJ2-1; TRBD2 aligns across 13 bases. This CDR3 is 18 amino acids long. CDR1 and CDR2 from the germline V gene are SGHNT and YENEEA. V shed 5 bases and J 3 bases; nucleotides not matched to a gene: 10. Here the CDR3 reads CASSPGTSGELRYNEQFF. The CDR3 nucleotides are TGTGCCAGCAGCCCAGGGACTAGCGGGGAGCTACGCTACAATGAGCAGTTCTTC. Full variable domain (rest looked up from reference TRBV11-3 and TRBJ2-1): EAGVVQSPRYKIIEKKQPVAFWCNPISGHNTLYWYLQNLGQGPELLIRYENEEAVDDSQLPKDRFSAERLKGVDSTLKIQPAELGDSAVYLCASSPGTSGELRYNEQFFGPGTRLTVL.

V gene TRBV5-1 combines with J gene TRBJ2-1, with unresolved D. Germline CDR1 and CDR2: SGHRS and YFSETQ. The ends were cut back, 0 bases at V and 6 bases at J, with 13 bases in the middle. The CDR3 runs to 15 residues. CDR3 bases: TGCGCCAGCAGCTTGGTTAACGTGGCCCTCAATGAGCAGTTCTTC. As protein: CASSLVNVALNEQFF.

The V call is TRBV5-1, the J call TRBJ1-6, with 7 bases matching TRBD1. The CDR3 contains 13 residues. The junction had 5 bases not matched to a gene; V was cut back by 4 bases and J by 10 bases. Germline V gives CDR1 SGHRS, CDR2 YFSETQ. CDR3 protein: CASSGNRGSPLHF. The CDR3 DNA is TGCGCCAGCAGCGGGAACAGGGGATCACCCCTCCACTTT.

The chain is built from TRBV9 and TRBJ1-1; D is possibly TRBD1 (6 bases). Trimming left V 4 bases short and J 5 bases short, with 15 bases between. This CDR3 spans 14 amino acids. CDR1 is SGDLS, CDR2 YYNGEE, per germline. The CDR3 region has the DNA TGTGCCAGCAGCCCTTCACAGGGACGGACTGAAGCTTTCTTT. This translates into CASSPSQGRTEAFF.

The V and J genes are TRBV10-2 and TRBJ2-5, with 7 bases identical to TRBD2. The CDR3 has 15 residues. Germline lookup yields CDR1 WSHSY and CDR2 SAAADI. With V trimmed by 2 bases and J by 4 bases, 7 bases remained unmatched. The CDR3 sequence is CASSEDSGIGETQYF. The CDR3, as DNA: TGCGCCAGCAGTGAGGACAGCGGGATAGGAGAGACCCAGTACTTC.